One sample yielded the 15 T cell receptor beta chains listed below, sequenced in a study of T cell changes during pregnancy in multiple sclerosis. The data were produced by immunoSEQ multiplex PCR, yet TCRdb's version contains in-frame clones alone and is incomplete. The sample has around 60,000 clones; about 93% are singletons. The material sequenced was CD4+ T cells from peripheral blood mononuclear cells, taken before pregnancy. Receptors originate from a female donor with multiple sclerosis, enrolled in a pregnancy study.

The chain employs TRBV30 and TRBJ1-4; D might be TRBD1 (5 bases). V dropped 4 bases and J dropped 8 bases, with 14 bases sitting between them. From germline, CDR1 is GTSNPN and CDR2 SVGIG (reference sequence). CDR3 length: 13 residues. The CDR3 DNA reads TGTGCCTGGAACGGGCAGGGAGGCGAAAAACTGTTTTTT. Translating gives CAWNGQGGEKLFF.

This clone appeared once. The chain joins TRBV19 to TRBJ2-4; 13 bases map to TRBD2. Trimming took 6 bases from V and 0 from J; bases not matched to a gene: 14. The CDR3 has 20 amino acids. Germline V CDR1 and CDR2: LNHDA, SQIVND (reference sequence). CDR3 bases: TGTGCCAGTAGGGATAGCGCAGGGACTAGCGGGGTCCCAGCCAAAAACATTCAGTACTTC. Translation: CASRDSAGTSGVPAKNIQYF.

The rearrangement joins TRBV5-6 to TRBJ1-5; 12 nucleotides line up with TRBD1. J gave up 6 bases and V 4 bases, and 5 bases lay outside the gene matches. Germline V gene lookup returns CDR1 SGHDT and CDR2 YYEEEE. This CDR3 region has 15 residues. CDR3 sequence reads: CASSSRDRGLQPQHF. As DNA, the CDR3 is TGTGCCAGCAGCAGCCGGGACAGGGGGCTTCAGCCCCAGCATTTT.

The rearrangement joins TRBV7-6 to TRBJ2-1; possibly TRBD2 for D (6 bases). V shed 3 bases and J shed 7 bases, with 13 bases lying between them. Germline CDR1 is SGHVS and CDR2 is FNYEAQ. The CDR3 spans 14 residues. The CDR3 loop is CASSLSGARNEQFF. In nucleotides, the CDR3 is TGTGCCAGCAGCTTGTCGGGAGCGCGTAATGAGCAGTTCTTC. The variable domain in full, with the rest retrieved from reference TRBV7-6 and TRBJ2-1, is GAGVSQSPRYKVTKRGQDVALRCDPISGHVSLYWYRQALGQGPEFLTYFNYEAQQDKSGLPNDRFSAERPEGSISTLTIQRTEQRDSAMYRCASSLSGARNEQFFGPGTRLTVL.

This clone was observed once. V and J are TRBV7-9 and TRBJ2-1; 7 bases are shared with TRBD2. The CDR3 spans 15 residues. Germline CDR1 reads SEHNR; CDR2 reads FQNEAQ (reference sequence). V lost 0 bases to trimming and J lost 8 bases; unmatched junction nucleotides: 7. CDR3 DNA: TGTGCCAGCAGCTTAGCGTCACTAGCGACGGATGAGCAGTTCTTC. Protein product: CASSLASLATDEQFF.

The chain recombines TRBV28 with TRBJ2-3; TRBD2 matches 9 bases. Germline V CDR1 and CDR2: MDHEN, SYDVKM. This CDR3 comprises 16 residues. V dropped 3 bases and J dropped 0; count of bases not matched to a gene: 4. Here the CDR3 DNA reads TGTGCCAGCAGTTTGGCTAGCGGGACTAGCACAGATACGCAGTATTTT. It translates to CASSLASGTSTDTQYF.

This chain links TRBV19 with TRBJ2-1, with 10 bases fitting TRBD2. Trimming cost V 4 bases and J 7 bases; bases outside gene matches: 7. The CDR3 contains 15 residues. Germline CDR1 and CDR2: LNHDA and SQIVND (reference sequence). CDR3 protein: CASSTTSGFRNEQFF. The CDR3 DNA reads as TGTGCCAGTAGTACGACTAGCGGGTTTAGGAATGAGCAGTTCTTC. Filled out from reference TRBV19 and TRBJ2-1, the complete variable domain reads DGGITQSPKYLFRKEGQNVTLSCEQNLNHDAMYWYRQDPGQGLRLIYYSQIVNDFQKGDIAEGYSVSREKKESFPLTVTSAQKNPTAFYLCASSTTSGFRNEQFFGPGTRLTVL.

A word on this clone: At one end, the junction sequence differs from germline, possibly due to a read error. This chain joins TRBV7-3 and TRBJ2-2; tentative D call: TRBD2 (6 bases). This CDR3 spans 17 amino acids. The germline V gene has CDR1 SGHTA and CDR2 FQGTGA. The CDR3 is CASSFGPAEGNIGELFF. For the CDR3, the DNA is TGTGCCAGCAGCTTTGGGCCAGCGGAGGGGAACATCGGGGAGCTGTTTTTT.

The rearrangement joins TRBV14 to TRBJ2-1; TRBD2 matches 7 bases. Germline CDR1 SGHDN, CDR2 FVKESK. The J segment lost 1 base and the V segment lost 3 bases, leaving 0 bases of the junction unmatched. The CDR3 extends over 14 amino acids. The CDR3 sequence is CASSQGGSYNEQFF. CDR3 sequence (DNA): TGTGCCAGCAGCCAGGGGGGGTCCTACAATGAGCAGTTCTTC.

CDR3 protein: CASSLRTGAIGAEAFF. CDR3 DNA: TGTGCCAGCAGCTTAAGGACAGGGGCGATAGGGGCTGAAGCTTTCTTT. The chain couples TRBV11-2 to TRBJ1-1, with TRBD1 matching 9 bases. From germline, CDR1 is SGHAT and CDR2 FQNNGV. V lost 2 bases to trimming and J lost 6 bases; unmatched junction nucleotides: 10. The CDR3 extends over 16 amino acids.

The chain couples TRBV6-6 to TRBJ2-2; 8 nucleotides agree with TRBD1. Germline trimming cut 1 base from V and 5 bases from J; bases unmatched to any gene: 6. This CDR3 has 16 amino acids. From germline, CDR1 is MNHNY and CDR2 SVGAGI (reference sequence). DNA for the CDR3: TGTGCCAGCAGTTACTGGACAGGGAAAGATACCGGGGAGCTGTTTTTT. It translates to CASSYWTGKDTGELFF.

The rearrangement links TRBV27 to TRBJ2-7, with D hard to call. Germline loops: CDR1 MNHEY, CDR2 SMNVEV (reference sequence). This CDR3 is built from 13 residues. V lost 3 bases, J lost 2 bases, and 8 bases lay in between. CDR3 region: CASSLQVTYEQYF. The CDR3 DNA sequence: TGTGCCAGCAGTTTGCAGGTTACCTACGAGCAGTACTTC.

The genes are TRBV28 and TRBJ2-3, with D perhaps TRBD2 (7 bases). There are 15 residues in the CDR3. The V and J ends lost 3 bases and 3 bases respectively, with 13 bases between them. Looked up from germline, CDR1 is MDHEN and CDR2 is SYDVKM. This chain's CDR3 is CASSFSGQGTDTQYF. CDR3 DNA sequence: TGTGCCAGCAGTTTTAGCGGGCAGGGGACAGATACGCAGTATTTT.

The CDR3 loop reads CASSLDRGRDEKLFF. The CDR3 coding sequence is TGTGCCAGCAGCTTGGACAGGGGGAGGGATGAAAAACTGTTTTTT. The rearrangement links TRBV13 to TRBJ1-4, with 10 nucleotides matching TRBD1. CDR3 size: 15 residues. From germline, CDR1 is PRHDT and CDR2 FYEKMQ (reference sequence). V shed 3 bases and J 6 bases; nucleotides not matched to a gene: 4.

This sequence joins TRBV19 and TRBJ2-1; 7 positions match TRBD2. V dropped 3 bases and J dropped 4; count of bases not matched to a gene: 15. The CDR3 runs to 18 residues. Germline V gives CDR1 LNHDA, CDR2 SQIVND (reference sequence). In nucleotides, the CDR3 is TGTGCCAGTAGTATGGTCTTCACGCGGGGGAGGCCTTACAATGAGCAGTTCTTC. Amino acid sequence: CASSMVFTRGRPYNEQFF.